These T cell receptor beta chains were read from a single sample in a study of tumor and adjacent non-tumor tissue in lung cancer. MiXCR was run by TCRdb on the multiplex PCR reads, yielding one entry per CDR3 protein. The sample yields 90,000 to 130,000 distinct CDR3 sequences, 84% seen once. The sample consisted of lung tumor tissue. Source of these receptors: a man in his 70s with non-small cell lung cancer. The CDR3 runs from the conserved cysteine through the conserved F or W. D genes are given only for firm matches. Only some rows state a clone size, as once, few, many or a class for expanded clones.

j_call clone_size cdr3_length d_call v_call cdr3_nt cdr3_aa
TRBJ2-3 once 15 TRBD1 TRBV29-1 TGCAGCGTAGAAACGAGGACAGGGCGATCAGATACGCAGTATTTT CSVETRTGRSDTQYF
TRBJ1-2 - 14 - TRBV6-5 TGTGCCAGCAGTAGAGCGGGACACGCCTATGATTACACCTTC CASSRAGHAYDYTF
TRBJ1-5 - 12 - TRBV20-1 TGCAGTGCTACCAGGGAGTGGGATATGCAGCATTTT CSATREWDMQHF
TRBJ2-1 - 17 - TRBV10-3 TGTGCCATCAGTGAGTCCGAGCCGTTGAGCTCCAACAATGAGCAGTTCTTC CAISESEPLSSNNEQFF
TRBJ2-3 - 15 TRBD2 TRBV6-1 TGTGCCAGCAGTGTAGCAGGACTAGCCCCAGATACGCAGTATTTT CASSVAGLAPDTQYF
TRBJ1-3 - 17 TRBD1 TRBV4-1 TGCGTCAGCAGCCAAATCCACAGGGGGCGCATTGGAAACACCATATATTTT CVSSQIHRGRIGNTIYF
TRBJ2-5 - 15 - TRBV5-4 TGTGCCAGCCATAGGACTTCCTCAGATTGGGAGACCCAGTACTTC CASHRTSSDWETQYF
TRBJ2-3 - 18 - TRBV5-1 TGCGCCAGCAGCAGGGCGACTGGGGAATCATTTGGTTCAGATACGCAGTATTTT CASSRATGESFGSDTQYF
TRBJ2-7 - 14 - TRBV11-2 TGTGCCAGCAGCGGGGGCAGCATAGGCTACGAGCAGTATTTC CASSGGSIGYEQYF
TRBJ2-1 - 17 - TRBV6-1 TGTGCCAGCACCAATATCTGGTCGCAGGGGTTGGTCTATGAGCAGTTCTTC CASTNIWSQGLVYEQFF
TRBJ2-5 - 15 - TRBV11-1 TGTGCCAGCAACTTGGGTAGGACTAATCAAGAGACCCAGTATTTC CASNLGRTNQETQYF
TRBJ1-3 - 15 TRBD1 TRBV6-1 TGTGCCAACAGTGACCTGACAGGGATAAGAAACACCATATACTTT CANSDLTGIRNTIYF
TRBJ1-4 - 13 - TRBV11-2 TGTGCCAGCAGCATGGTCAGTGGAGGAAAACTGTTTTTT CASSMVSGGKLFF
TRBJ1-6 - 15 TRBD1 TRBV6-1 TGTGCCAACAGGGGGGACAGCCGCTATTATTCACCCCTCCACTTT CANRGDSRYYSPLHF
TRBJ2-7 many 15 TRBD1 TRBV4-3 TGCGCCAGCAGCCAAGATTGGGCAGGGGGCTACGAGCAGTACTTC CASSQDWAGGYEQYF
TRBJ2-5 once 16 - TRBV10-2 TGCGCCACTCAGGGAGGTGCAACGAGGGGTGTGGATACCCAATACTTC CATQGGATRGVDTQYF
TRBJ2-4 - 14 TRBD1 TRBV5-4 TGCGCCAGTAAAGAACAGGGGGCCAAAAACATTCAGTACTTC CASKEQGAKNIQYF
TRBJ2-3 - 16 TRBD2 TRBV5-1 TGCGCCAGCAGCCTAAGACTAGCGGGGGGGCGAGATACGCAGTATTTT CASSLRLAGGRDTQYF
TRBJ2-6 - 15 - TRBV5-1 TGCGCCAGCAGCTTGGTTTACTATGTGGCCAACGTCCTGATTTTC CASSLVYYVANVLIF
TRBJ1-5 - 15 TRBD1 TRBV4-1 TGTGCCAGCAGCCCCAGGACAGGGAGGAATCAGCCCCAGCATTTT CASSPRTGRNQPQHF
TRBJ2-3 - 15 TRBD1 TRBV6-2/TRBV6-3 TGTGTCAGTATAACCCCCGGGACAGTCACAGATACGCAGTATTTT CVSITPGTVTDTQYF
TRBJ2-7 many 14 TRBD1 TRBV6-6 TGTGCCAGCAGTTGGGACAGGACATCCTACGAGCAGTACTTC CASSWDRTSYEQYF
TRBJ2-1 - 15 - TRBV6-2/TRBV6-3 TGTGCCAGCAGTTACCTTCGGGGGCGACTACAAGAGCAGTTCTTC CASSYLRGRLQEQFF
TRBJ1-1 many 12 TRBD1 TRBV29-1 TGCAGCGTCTTCGGACAGGGAACTAAAGCTTTCTTT CSVFGQGTKAFF
TRBJ2-5 few 16 - TRBV10-2 TGTACCACCCAGGGAGATGCAACGAGGGGTGGGGAGACCCAGTACTTC CTTQGDATRGGETQYF
TRBJ2-2 once 11 - TRBV29-1 TGCAGCACACTTTGGATCGGGGAGCTGTTATTT CSTLWIGELLF
TRBJ2-1 - 13 - TRBV6-2/TRBV6-3 TGTGCCAGCGCTAGGGGCTCCTACGATGAGCAGTTCTTC CASARGSYDEQFF
TRBJ1-1 - 12 - TRBV29-1 TGCAGAGTTGTGGTGGAGAGGCATGAAGCTTTCTTT CRVVVERHEAFF
TRBJ2-3 - 14 - TRBV11-2 TGTGCTAGCAGCCAAACCCCAGGGTCAAATACACAGTATTTT CASSQTPGSNTQYF
TRBJ2-1 - 18 - TRBV11-2 TGTGCCAGCAGCTTCACTGTGCGGGGCTGGGCCTCCTACAATGAGCAGTTCTTC CASSFTVRGWASYNEQFF
TRBJ1-1 - 21 - TRBV4-1 TGCGCCAGCAGCCAAGTTCCAAAGGGATCCGCAACCTGGTGCATGAACACTGAAGCTTTCTTT CASSQVPKGSATWCMNTEAFF
TRBJ2-3 - 17 TRBD2 TRBV12-3/TRBV12-4 TGTGCCAGCAATGGAGGGGACGGGACTAGCGAGACAGTTACGCAGTGTTTT CASNGGDGTSETVTQCF
TRBJ2-5 - 13 - TRBV20-1 TGCAGTGCTTTAAAGGAACTGGAAGAGACCCAGTACTTC CSALKELEETQYF
TRBJ1-1 once 15 - TRBV6-5 TGTGCCGGCAGGACCGGGACATGGTTGGTCACTGAAGCCTTCTTT CAGRTGTWLVTEAFF
TRBJ2-5 many 17 - TRBV7-9 TGTGCCAGCAGCTTAGCGGTTTTATACGGGACATCGGTGGCCCAGTACTTC CASSLAVLYGTSVAQYF
TRBJ1-5 once 14 - TRBV25-1 TGTGCCAGCAGTGAAAGTGGGGAGCGTCAGCCCCAGCATTTT CASSESGERQPQHF
TRBJ2-1 - 12 - TRBV15 TGTGCCACCAGCAGAGATATGGGCATTCAGTTCTTC CATSRDMGIQFF
TRBJ2-5 - 16 - TRBV29-1 TGCAGCGCCAAGCCCTACCTCCATACAGGTCGTGAGATCCAGTACTTC CSAKPYLHTGREIQYF
TRBJ1-2 large 10 - TRBV20-1 TGCAGTGCTAAAGGAGGTGGCTACACCTTC CSAKGGGYTF
TRBJ2-7 - 12 - TRBV5-4 TGTGTCAACAGCTCTTGGGGGTACGAGCAGTACTTC CVNSSWGYEQYF
TRBJ2-3 - 15 - TRBV6-2/TRBV6-3 TGTGCGAGCAGTTACAGGACCCCGCAGACAGATATGCAGTATTTT CASSYRTPQTDMQYF
TRBJ1-2 - 13 - TRBV14 TGTGCCAGCAGCCAAACATATTTAGGTGGCTACATCTTC CASSQTYLGGYIF
TRBJ2-7 - 12 - TRBV11-2 TGTGCCATCGGACTAACGGGGACTGAGCAGTACTTC CAIGLTGTEQYF
TRBJ2-1 - 16 - TRBV12-3/TRBV12-4 TGTGCCAGCAGTACCGCAACAGGTATCCACCACAATCAGCAGTTCTTC CASSTATGIHHNQQFF
TRBJ1-4 - 18 - TRBV5-1 TGCGCCAGCAGCCCAAGTGTGGCAGGGAAAGTAAATGAAGAAAAACTGTTTTTT CASSPSVAGKVNEEKLFF
TRBJ2-1 - 12 - TRBV29-1 TGCGCCGTCCGACAGAGGTACAATGAGCAGTTCTTC CAVRQRYNEQFF
TRBJ2-3 - 12 - TRBV7-9 TGTGTCAGCTCGGGGGATGTAGATACGCAGTATTTT CVSSGDVDTQYF
TRBJ2-2 - 19 TRBD2 TRBV5-5 TGTGCCAGCAGCTCCCTAGCGGGGGGGGAACGTATGCAACCCGGGGAGCTGTTTTTT CASSSLAGGERMQPGELFF
TRBJ2-3 - 19 TRBD2 TRBV6-6 TGTGCCAGCAGTTACTACCTACCCCCTATAGCGGGGACCACAGAAACGCAGTATTTT CASSYYLPPIAGTTETQYF
TRBJ1-2 - 17 - TRBV6-5 TGTGCCAGCAGACCCCCGACCGGGGGGCCAGGTTACTATGGCTACACCTTC CASRPPTGGPGYYGYTF
TRBJ1-1 - 13 - TRBV12-3/TRBV12-4 TGCACCAGCAGTTTTCGGGACACACAGATAGCTTTCTTT CTSSFRDTQIAFF